Sequencing of this T cell receptor (beta chain) was carried out in a study of T cells in Graves' hyperthyroidism and ophthalmopathy. Uncontrolled infection, other autoimmune disease, pregnancy or lactation disqualified patients from enrolment. The source material, RNA transcripts, was used to amplify TCR beta CDR3 regions. HTBI primers were employed in a first-round RT-PCR of the TCR CDR3. TCRdb reanalysed the multiplex PCR reads using MiXCR and keeps one entry per CDR3 protein. The data hold 350,000 or so distinct CDR3 sequences, with 21% observed a single time. This clonotype came up a few times. This TCR derives from a woman between 45 and 60 years old with Graves' hyperthyroidism. Source material: blood.

The CDR3 sequence: CAISEGGYEQYF. CDR3 in DNA: TGTGCCATCAGTGAAGGAGGGTACGAGCAGTACTTC. The chain carries TRBV10-3 and TRBJ2-7, with a weak D call TRBD2 (6 bases). Per germline, CDR1 ENHRY and CDR2 SYGVKD. This CDR3 is 12 amino acids long. Trimming removed 3 bases at V and 4 bases at J, with 7 bases between.